This T cell receptor (beta chain) was sequenced for a study of OX40 agonist ivuxolimab in advanced cancers. Study-level background: Patients received ivuxolimab, an agonistic anti-OX40 (CD134) antibody. The patients received ivuxolimab by intravenous route every 2 weeks at 0.01 to 10 mg/kg.

The germline V and J ends were trimmed by 8 bases and 2 bases, with 7 bases remaining between them. Per germline, CDR1 LNHDA and CDR2 SQIVND (reference sequence). The CDR3 contains 11 residues. Drawing of blood for sampling happened at baseline, at cycle 4 day 1, and at cycle 7 day 1. The method was immunoSEQ multiplex PCR; TCRdb's version includes in-frame clones alone and lacks a portion of them. The sample consists of 100,000 or so clones, less than 85% of them appearing once. This chain joins TRBV19 and TRBJ2-7, with unresolved D. Source: CD4+ or CD8+ T cells sorted from blood, taken in a trial of the OX40 agonist ivuxolimab. The receptor was derived from an adult with an advanced solid tumor such as melanoma, head and neck, liver or kidney cancer. The CDR3 reads CASAAAYEQYF. DNA of the CDR3: TGTGCCAGTGCGGCAGCCTACGAGCAGTACTTC.